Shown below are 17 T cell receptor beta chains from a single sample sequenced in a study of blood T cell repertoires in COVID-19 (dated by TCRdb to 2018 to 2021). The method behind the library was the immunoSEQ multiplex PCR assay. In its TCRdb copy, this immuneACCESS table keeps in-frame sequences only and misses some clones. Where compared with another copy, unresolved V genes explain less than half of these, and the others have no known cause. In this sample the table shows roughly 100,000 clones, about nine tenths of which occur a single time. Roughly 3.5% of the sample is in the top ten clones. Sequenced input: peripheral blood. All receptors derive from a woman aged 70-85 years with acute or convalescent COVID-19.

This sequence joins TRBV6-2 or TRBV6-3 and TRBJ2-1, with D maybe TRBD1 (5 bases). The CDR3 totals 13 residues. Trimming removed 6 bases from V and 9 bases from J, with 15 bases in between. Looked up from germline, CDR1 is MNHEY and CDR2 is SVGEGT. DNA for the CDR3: TGTGCCAGCAGCTCTGCAGGGTTAGGTGAGCAGTTCTTC. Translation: CASSSAGLGEQFF.

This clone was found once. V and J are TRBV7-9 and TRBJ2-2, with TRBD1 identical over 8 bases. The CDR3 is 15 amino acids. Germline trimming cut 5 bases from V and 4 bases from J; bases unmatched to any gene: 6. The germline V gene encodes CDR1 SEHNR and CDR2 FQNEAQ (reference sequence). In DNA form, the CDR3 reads TGTGCCAGCAGCCTCTGGACAGGGCTCACCGGGGAGCTGTTTTTT. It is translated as CASSLWTGLTGELFF.

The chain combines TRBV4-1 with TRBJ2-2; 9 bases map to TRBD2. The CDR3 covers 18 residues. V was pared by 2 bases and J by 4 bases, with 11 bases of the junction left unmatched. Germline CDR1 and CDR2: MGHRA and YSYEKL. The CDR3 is CASSQHRATSGPTGELFF. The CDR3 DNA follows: TGCGCCAGCAGCCAACACCGCGCCACTAGCGGGCCCACCGGGGAGCTGTTTTTT.

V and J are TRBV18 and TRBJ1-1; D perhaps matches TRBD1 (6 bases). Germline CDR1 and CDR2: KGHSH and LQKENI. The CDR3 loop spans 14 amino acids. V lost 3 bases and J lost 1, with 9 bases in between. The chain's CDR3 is CASSPRGGNTEAFF. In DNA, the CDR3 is TGTGCCAGCTCACCGAGGGGGGGGAACACTGAAGCTTTCTTT.

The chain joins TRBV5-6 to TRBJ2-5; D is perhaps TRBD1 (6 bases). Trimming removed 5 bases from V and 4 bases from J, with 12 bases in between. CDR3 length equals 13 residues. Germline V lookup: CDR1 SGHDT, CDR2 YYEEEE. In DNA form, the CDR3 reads TGTGCCAGCAGATTACAGGGAAGAGAGACCCAGTACTTC. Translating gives CASRLQGRETQYF.

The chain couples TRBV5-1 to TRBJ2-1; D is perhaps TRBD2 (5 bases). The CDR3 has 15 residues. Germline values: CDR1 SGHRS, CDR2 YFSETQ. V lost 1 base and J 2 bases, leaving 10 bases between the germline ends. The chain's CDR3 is CASSLTTMPYNEQFF. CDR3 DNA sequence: TGCGCCAGCAGCTTGACGACTATGCCCTACAATGAGCAGTTCTTC.

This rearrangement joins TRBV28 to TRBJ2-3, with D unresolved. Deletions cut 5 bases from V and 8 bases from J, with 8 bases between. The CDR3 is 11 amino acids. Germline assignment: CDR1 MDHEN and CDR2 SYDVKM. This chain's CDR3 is CASSIYVTQYF. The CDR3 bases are TGTGCCAGCAGTATCTACGTTACGCAGTATTTT.

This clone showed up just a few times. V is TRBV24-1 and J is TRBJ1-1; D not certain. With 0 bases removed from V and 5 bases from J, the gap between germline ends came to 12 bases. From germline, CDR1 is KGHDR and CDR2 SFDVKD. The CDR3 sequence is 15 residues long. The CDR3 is CATSDLTLGGTEAFF. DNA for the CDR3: TGTGCCACCAGTGATTTGACCCTAGGCGGTACTGAAGCTTTCTTT.

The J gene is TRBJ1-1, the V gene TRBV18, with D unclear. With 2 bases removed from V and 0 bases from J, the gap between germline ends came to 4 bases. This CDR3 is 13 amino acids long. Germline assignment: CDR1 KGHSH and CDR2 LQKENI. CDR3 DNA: TGTGCCAGCTCACCATCCATGAACACTGAAGCTTTCTTT. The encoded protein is CASSPSMNTEAFF. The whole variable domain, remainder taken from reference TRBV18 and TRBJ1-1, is NAGVMQNPRHLVRRRGQEARLRCSPMKGHSHVYWYRQLPEEGLKFMVYLQKENIIDESGMPKERFSAEFPKEGPSILRIQQVVRGDSAAYFCASSPSMNTEAFFGQGTRLTVV.

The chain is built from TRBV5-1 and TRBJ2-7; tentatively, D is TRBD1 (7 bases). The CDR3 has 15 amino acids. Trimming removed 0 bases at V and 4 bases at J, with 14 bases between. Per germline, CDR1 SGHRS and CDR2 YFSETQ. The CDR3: CASSLAGRTGYEQYF. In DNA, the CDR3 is TGCGCCAGCAGCTTGGCAGGGAGGACAGGATACGAGCAGTACTTC.

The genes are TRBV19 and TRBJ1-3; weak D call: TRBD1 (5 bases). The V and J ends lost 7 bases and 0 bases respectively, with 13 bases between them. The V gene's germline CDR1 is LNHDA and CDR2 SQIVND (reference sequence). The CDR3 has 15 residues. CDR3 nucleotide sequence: TGTGCCAGTAAACCGACAGATAGCTCTGGAAACACCATATATTTT. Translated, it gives CASKPTDSSGNTIYF.

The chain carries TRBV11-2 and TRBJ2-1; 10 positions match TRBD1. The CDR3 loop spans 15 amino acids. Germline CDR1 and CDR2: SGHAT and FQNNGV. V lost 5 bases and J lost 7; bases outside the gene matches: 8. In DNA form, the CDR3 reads TGTGCCAGCAGCGGGCCGGGACAGGGGAAGAATGAGCAGTTCTTC. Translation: CASSGPGQGKNEQFF.

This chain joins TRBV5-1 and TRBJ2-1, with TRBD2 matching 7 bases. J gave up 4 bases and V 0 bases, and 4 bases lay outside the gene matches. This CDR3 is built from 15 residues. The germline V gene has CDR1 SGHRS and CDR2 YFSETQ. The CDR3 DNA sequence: TGCGCCAGCAGCTTGGAGGTGGGAGGGTACAATGAGCAGTTCTTC. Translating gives CASSLEVGGYNEQFF.

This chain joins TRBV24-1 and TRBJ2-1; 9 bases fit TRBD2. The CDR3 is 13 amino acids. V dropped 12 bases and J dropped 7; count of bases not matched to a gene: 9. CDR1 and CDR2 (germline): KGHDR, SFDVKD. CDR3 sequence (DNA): TGTGCCTCCGGCGAGCGGGGGGTTAATGAGCAGTTCTTC. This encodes CASGERGVNEQFF.

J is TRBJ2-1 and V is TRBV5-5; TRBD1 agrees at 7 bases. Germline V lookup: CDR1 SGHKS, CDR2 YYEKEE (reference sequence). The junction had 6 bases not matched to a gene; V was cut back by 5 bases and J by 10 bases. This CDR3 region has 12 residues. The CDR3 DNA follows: TGTGCCAGCAGGTCTACAGGGGACGAGCAGTTCTTC. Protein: CASRSTGDEQFF.

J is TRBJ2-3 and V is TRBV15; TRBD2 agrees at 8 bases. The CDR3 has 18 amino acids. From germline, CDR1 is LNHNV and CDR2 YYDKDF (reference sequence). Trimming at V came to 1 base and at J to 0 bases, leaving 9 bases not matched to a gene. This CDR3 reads CATSRATGGPPSTDTQYF. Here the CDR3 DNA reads TGTGCCACCAGCAGAGCAACGGGAGGGCCGCCAAGCACAGATACGCAGTATTTT.

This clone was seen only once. The CDR3 DNA sequence: TGTGCCAGCAGCTACTCCAATCAGCCCCAGCATTTT. Protein product: CASSYSNQPQHF. This chain uses TRBV7-2 with TRBJ1-5; no clear D. Germline CDR1 and CDR2: SGHTA and FQGNSA. There are 12 residues in the CDR3. V shed 4 bases and J shed 3 bases, with 4 bases lying between them.